These 9 T cell receptor beta chains were all obtained from the same sample, sequenced in a study of T cell changes during pregnancy in multiple sclerosis. Method: immunoSEQ multiplex PCR; TCRdb's copy keeps in-frame clones and lacks some. The table records tens of thousands of clones, roughly 93% of them present only once. The source material was peripheral blood, sampled in the second trimester of pregnancy. These receptors were taken from a female donor with multiple sclerosis, enrolled in a pregnancy study.

This clone was seen only a few times. This rearrangement joins TRBV19 to TRBJ1-1; TRBD1 agrees at 7 bases. J was trimmed by 4 bases and V by 6 bases; bases with no gene match: 8. The CDR3 contains 14 residues. The germline V gene has CDR1 LNHDA and CDR2 SQIVND (reference sequence). CDR3 region: CASSTDREITEAFF. Written as DNA, the CDR3 is TGTGCCAGTAGCACCGACAGGGAGATCACTGAAGCTTTCTTT.

This chain links TRBV28 with TRBJ1-4; D is uncertain. This CDR3 comprises 11 residues. Trimming shortened V by 2 bases and J by 8 bases, and 3 bases separated the two germline ends. Germline loops: CDR1 MDHEN, CDR2 SYDVKM. The CDR3: CASSLAEKLFF. The CDR3 bases are TGTGCCAGCAGTTTAGCGGAAAAACTGTTTTTT.

V and J are TRBV7-6 and TRBJ2-3, with D perhaps matching TRBD2 (6 bases). The germline gives CDR1 SGHVS, CDR2 FNYEAQ. The CDR3 is made up of 15 amino acids. V gave up 1 base and J gave up 3 bases, with 11 bases separating them. CDR3 loop: CASSLGAGWTDTQYF. CDR3 DNA: TGTGCCAGCAGCTTAGGGGCGGGATGGACAGATACGCAGTATTTT.

This chain links TRBV25-1 with TRBJ2-1; 9 nucleotides line up with TRBD2. The CDR3 totals 15 residues. The V gene end was trimmed by 6 bases and the J gene end by 4 bases; junction bases not matched to a gene: 7. Germline V lookup: CDR1 MGHDK, CDR2 SYGVNS. The DNA for the CDR3 is TGTGCCAGCAGCAGGAGGCTAGCGGGGTACAATGAGCAGTTCTTC. As protein: CASSRRLAGYNEQFF.

The chain uses TRBV28 and TRBJ2-7; 7 bases match TRBD2. J was trimmed by 3 bases and V by 10 bases; bases with no gene match: 12. The CDR3 is made up of 14 amino acids. Germline assignment: CDR1 MDHEN and CDR2 SYDVKM. As DNA, the CDR3 is TGTGCCACCCGCCGGGGAGGGGTCCTCTACGAGCAGTACTTC. As protein: CATRRGGVLYEQYF.

This clone was seen a single time. CDR3 DNA: TGTGCCAGCAGTTTACGGACTAGCGGGAACGGCAATGAGCAGTTCTTC. Translated, it gives CASSLRTSGNGNEQFF. The chain employs TRBV27 and TRBJ2-1; 12 bases are a match to TRBD2. V gave up 2 bases and J gave up 6 bases; unmatched junction bases: 5. The CDR3 contains 16 residues. Germline V gene data show CDR1 as MNHEY and CDR2 as SMNVEV (reference sequence).

The chain has TRBV7-9 and TRBJ2-2; perhaps TRBD1 as D (5 bases). V lost 5 bases, J lost 7 bases, and 17 bases lay in between. This CDR3 comprises 15 residues. CDR1 and CDR2 (germline): SEHNR, FQNEAQ (reference sequence). This CDR3 is CASSPPQGTGGELFF. Here the CDR3 DNA reads TGTGCCAGCAGCCCCCCCCAGGGTACTGGCGGGGAGCTGTTTTTT.

Details on this clone: An end of the junction does not agree with germline; a read error may underlie this. V is TRBV7-7 and J is TRBJ2-5, with 10 bases identical to TRBD1. The CDR3 covers 15 residues. Germline loops: CDR1 SSHAT, CDR2 FNYEAQ (reference sequence). CDR3 in amino acids: CASSLGTGVQETQYF. The CDR3 region has the DNA TGTGCTAGCAGCTTAGGGACAGGGGTCCAAGAGACCCAGTACTTC.

This clone was seen a few times. V is TRBV9 and J is TRBJ2-2, with 7 bases that match TRBD2. This CDR3 has 15 amino acids. Germline V gene data show CDR1 as SGDLS and CDR2 as YYNGEE. The V segment lost 2 bases and the J segment 4 bases; nucleotides outside the gene matches: 5. The CDR3 DNA is TGTGCCAGCAGCGTGGGAGCGGGGTCCACCGGGGAGCTGTTTTTT. This encodes CASSVGAGSTGELFF.